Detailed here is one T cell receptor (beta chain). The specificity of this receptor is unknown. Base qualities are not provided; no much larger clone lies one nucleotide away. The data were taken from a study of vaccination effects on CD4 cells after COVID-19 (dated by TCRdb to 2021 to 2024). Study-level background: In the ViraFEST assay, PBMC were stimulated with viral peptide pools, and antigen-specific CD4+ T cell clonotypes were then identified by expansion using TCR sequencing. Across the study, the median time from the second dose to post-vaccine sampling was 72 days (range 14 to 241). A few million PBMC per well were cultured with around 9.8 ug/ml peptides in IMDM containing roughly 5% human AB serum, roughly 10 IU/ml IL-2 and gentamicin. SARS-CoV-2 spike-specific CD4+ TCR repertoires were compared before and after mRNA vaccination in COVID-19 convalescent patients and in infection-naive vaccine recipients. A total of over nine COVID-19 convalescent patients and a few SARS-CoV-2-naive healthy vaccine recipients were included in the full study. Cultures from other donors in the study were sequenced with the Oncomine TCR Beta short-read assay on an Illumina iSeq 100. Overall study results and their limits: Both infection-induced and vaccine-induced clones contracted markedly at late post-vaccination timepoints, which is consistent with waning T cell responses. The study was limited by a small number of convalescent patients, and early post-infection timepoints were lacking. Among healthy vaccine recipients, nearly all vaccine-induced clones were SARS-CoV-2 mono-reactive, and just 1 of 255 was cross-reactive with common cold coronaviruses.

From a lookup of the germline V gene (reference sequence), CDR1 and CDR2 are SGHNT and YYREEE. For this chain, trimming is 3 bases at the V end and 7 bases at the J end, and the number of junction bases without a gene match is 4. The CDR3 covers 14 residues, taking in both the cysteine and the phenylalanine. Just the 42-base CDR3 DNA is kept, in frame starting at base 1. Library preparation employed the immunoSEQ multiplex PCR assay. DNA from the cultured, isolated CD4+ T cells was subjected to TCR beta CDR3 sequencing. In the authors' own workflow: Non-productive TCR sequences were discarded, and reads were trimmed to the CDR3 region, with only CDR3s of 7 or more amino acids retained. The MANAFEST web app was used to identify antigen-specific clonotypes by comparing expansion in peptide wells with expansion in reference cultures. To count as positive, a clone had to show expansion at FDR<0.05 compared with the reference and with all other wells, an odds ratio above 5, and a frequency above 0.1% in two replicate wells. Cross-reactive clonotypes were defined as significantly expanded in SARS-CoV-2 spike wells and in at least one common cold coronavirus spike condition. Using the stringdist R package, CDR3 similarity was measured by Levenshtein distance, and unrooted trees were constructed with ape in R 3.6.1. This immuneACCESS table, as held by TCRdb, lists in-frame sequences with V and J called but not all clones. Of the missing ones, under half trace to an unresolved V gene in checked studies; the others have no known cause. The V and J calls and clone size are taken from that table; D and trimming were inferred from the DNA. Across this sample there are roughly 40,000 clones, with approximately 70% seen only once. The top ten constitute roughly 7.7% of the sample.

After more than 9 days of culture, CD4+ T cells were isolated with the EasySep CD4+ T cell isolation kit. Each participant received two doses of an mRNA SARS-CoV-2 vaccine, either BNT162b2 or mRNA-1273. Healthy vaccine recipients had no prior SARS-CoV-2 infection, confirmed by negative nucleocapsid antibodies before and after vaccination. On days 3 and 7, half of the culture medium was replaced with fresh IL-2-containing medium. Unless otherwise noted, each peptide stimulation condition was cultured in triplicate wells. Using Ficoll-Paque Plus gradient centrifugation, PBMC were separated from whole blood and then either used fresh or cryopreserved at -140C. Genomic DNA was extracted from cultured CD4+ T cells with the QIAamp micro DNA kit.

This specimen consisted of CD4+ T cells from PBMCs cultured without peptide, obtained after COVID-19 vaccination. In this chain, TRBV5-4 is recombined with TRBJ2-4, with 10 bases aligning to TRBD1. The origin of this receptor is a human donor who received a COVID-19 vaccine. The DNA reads TGTGCCAGCAGCTGGGACAGGGGAGGGAACATTCAGTACTTC. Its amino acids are CASSWDRGGNIQYF.